These T cell receptor beta chains were read from a single sample in a study of T cell repertoires in cytomegalovirus infection. No antigen is known for these receptors. TCRdb reanalysed the reads using MiXCR and keeps one entry per CDR3 protein. Of hundreds of thousands of distinct CDR3 sequences in the sample, 30% to 40% are singletons; the top ten hold over 10%. Sequenced here: cultured CD8+ T cells from PBMCs, sampled from culture after CMV antigen stimulation. These receptors were obtained from a human donor in good health (CMV status not recorded). Some clones in this sample may be carry-over from other donors' samples. CDR3s include the opening cysteine and the closing phenylalanine or tryptophan. The D gene is left open where the match is weak. The size field is filled for only some rows; it gives once, few, many or a size class.

- TRBJ1-5 TRBV19 - CASSIYDREPGGPQHF TGTGCCAGTAGTATCTATGACCGAGAACCCGGTGGGCCCCAGCATTTT
- TRBJ2-3 TRBV27 - CASARTLTDTQYF TGTGCCAGCGCCCGTACACTCACAGATACGCAGTATTTT
- TRBJ2-1 TRBV7-6 few CASRRDEQFF TGTGCCAGCAGGCGGGATGAGCAGTTCTTC
TRBD2 TRBJ2-2 TRBV7-2 - CASSTGGASGELFF TGTGCCAGCAGCACCGGGGGGGCCTCCGGGGAGCTGTTTTTT
- TRBJ2-1 TRBV2 few CARRDTYNEQFF TGTGCCAGACGGGACACATACAATGAGCAGTTCTTC
TRBD1 TRBJ2-5 TRBV12-3/TRBV12-4 - CASRLGTDQETQYF TGTGCCAGCAGACTCGGGACAGACCAAGAGACCCAGTACTTC
TRBD1 TRBJ1-5 TRBV27 - CASSLGQDRQPQHF TGTGCCAGCAGTTTAGGACAGGACAGACAGCCCCAGCATTTT
TRBD1 TRBJ1-1 TRBV28 - CASSPRQGSETEAFF TGTGCCAGCAGCCCCCGACAGGGTAGCGAGACTGAAGCTTTCTTT
TRBD1 TRBJ2-5 TRBV11-1 - CANSRSGTGGGETQYF TGTGCCAACAGTCGCTCCGGGACAGGGGGCGGAGAGACCCAGTACTTC
TRBD1 TRBJ1-1 TRBV29-1 - CSVETGGTEAFF TGCAGCGTGGAGACAGGGGGCACTGAAGCTTTCTTT
- TRBJ2-1 TRBV7-6 - CASSLLRARSYNEQFF TGTGCCAGCAGCTTATTAAGAGCAAGGTCCTACAATGAGCAGTTCTTC
TRBD1 TRBJ2-7 TRBV7-9 few CASSSRQGRSYEQYF TGTGCCAGCAGCTCACGACAGGGGCGATCCTACGAGCAGTACTTC
TRBD2 TRBJ2-5 TRBV5-1 few CASNVRGGPETQYF TGCGCCAGCAACGTACGGGGGGGCCCAGAGACCCAGTACTTC
- TRBJ2-2 TRBV7-6 many CASSTDTGTGELFF TGTGCCAGCAGCACTGACACCGGGACCGGGGAGCTGTTTTTT
- TRBJ1-1 TRBV6-1 many CASSPPVVLNTEAFF TGTGCCAGCAGCCCACCGGTAGTCTTGAACACTGAAGCTTTCTTT
- TRBJ1-1 TRBV11-1 - CASSLVKGFTEAFF TGTGCCAGCAGCTTGGTGAAGGGGTTCACTGAAGCTTTCTTT
TRBD2 TRBJ2-1 TRBV6-5 once CASSYLAGAHNEQFF TGTGCCAGCAGTTACCTAGCGGGGGCCCACAATGAGCAGTTCTTC
- TRBJ1-1 TRBV4-1 - CASSRSTGPNTEAFF TGCGCCAGCAGCCGATCCACAGGGCCTAACACTGAAGCTTTCTTT
TRBD2 TRBJ2-3 TRBV27 - CASSLLGLELDTQYF TGTGCCAGCAGTTTACTGGGACTAGAACTAGATACGCAGTATTTT
- TRBJ2-1 TRBV2 - CASSKTYNEQFF TGTGCCAGCAGTAAAACCTACAATGAGCAGTTCTTC
TRBD1 TRBJ1-1 TRBV7-2 many CASSLSWTGLTEAFF TGTGCCAGCAGCTTATCCTGGACAGGGTTAACTGAAGCTTTCTTT
- TRBJ1-1 TRBV12-5 - CASGLVYGRGRTEAFF TGTGCTAGTGGTTTGGTATATGGACGGGGTCGGACTGAAGCTTTCTTT
TRBD2 TRBJ2-5 TRBV7-9 few CASSSLAGSQETQYF TGTGCCAGCAGCTCTTTAGCGGGGTCCCAAGAGACCCAGTACTTC
TRBD2 TRBJ2-1 TRBV6-2/TRBV6-3 few CASSLLAGGLLNEQFF TGTGCCAGCAGTTTACTAGCGGGGGGGCTATTAAATGAGCAGTTCTTC
- TRBJ1-1 TRBV7-9 many CASSFAREEAFF TGTGCCAGCAGCTTCGCCCGGGAGGAAGCTTTCTTT
- TRBJ2-2 TRBV27 once CASSHYDANTGELFF TGTGCCAGCAGTCATTACGACGCGAACACCGGGGAGCTGTTTTTT
- TRBJ2-3 TRBV4-1 few CASSQEAYSTDTQYF TGCGCCAGCAGCCAAGAGGCTTACAGCACAGATACGCAGTATTTT
- TRBJ1-2 TRBV2 - CASSEGAFGYTF TGTGCCAGCAGTGAAGGGGCCTTTGGCTACACCTTC
TRBD2 TRBJ2-1 TRBV4-1 few CASRPQRGVLGNNEQFF TGCGCCAGCAGGCCCCAGCGGGGGGTCTTAGGGAACAATGAGCAGTTCTTC
TRBD2 TRBJ2-1 TRBV7-8 - CASSLRTSGGFYNEQFF TGTGCCAGCAGCCTTAGGACTAGCGGGGGGTTTTACAATGAGCAGTTCTTC
- TRBJ1-5 TRBV28 few CASSGETLNQPQHF TGTGCCAGCTCGGGCGAGACACTAAATCAGCCCCAGCATTTT
- TRBJ2-3 TRBV7-8 - CASSLRGGGTNTQYF TGTGCCAGCAGCTTAAGGGGGGGGGGCACAAATACGCAGTATTTT
TRBD1 TRBJ1-2 TRBV12-3/TRBV12-4 many CASRHRGQGGYTF TGTGCCAGCAGGCACAGGGGGCAGGGTGGCTACACCTTC
- TRBJ2-1 TRBV7-9 - CASSFFGEDPYNEQFF TGTGCCAGCAGCTTCTTTGGGGAGGACCCGTACAATGAGCAGTTCTTC
- TRBJ1-1 TRBV6-6 - CASSHKGENTEAFF TGTGCCAGCAGTCACAAAGGGGAGAACACTGAAGCTTTCTTT
TRBD1 TRBJ1-1 TRBV6-1 many CASSYDRGRNTEAFF TGTGCCAGCAGTTACGACAGGGGAAGGAACACTGAAGCTTTCTTT